This is a list of T cell receptor beta chains from one sample in a study of blood T cell repertoires in COVID-19. Assay: immunoSEQ multiplex PCR; the TCRdb copy retains only in-frame clones and omits some. The sample holds around 200,000 clones, around 84% seen once. The sequenced material came from peripheral blood. Receptors were obtained from a woman of 80 years or more with active or convalescent COVID-19. Each CDR3 is given with its conserved first and last residue. A D gene is named only where the DNA matches it firmly. Only part of the rows carry a size: once, few, many, or a class if the clone is expanded.

TRBV11-3	-	TRBJ2-7	-	CASSLAVGGPYEQYF	TGTGCCAGCAGCTTAGCCGTCGGGGGGCCCTACGAGCAGTACTTC
TRBV5-1	-	TRBJ2-5	TRBD1	CASSAGQGQETQYF	TGCGCCAGCAGCGCTGGACAGGGCCAAGAGACCCAGTACTTC
TRBV5-1	-	TRBJ1-2	TRBD1	CASSLAGQGPIGYTF	TGCGCCAGCAGCTTGGCCGGACAGGGGCCGATTGGCTACACCTTC
TRBV19	-	TRBJ1-2	-	CASSIVYRGGYTF	TGTGCCAGTAGTATAGTTTATCGAGGAGGCTACACCTTC
TRBV4-3	-	TRBJ1-4	-	CASSQEQGQGKLFF	TGCGCCAGCAGCCAAGAGCAGGGGCAAGGAAAACTGTTTTTT
TRBV1	-	TRBJ2-7	-	CTSSQLSGSAHEQYF	TGCACCAGCAGCCAATTGAGCGGGTCGGCCCACGAGCAGTACTTC
TRBV30	-	TRBJ2-7	TRBD2	CAWSPTSVHEQYF	TGTGCCTGGAGTCCTACTAGCGTCCACGAGCAGTACTTC
TRBV6-2/TRBV6-3	-	TRBJ2-7	TRBD1	CASSYSLGQGKGEQYF	TGTGCCAGCAGTTACTCTTTGGGACAGGGTAAAGGCGAGCAGTACTTC
TRBV28	-	TRBJ2-2	-	CASSRGIHTGELFF	TGTGCCAGCAGCCGCGGGATTCACACCGGGGAGCTGTTTTTT
TRBV10-3	-	TRBJ2-2	-	CAISAGTSYLTGELFF	TGTGCCATCAGTGCGGGGACTTCTTATCTAACCGGGGAGCTGTTTTTT
TRBV7-9	-	TRBJ1-6	TRBD1	CASSPLPSGTGNSPLHF	TGTGCCAGCAGCCCATTACCCTCCGGGACAGGGAATTCACCCCTCCACTTT
TRBV12-3/TRBV12-4	-	TRBJ2-2	-	CASSLWNTGELFF	TGTGCCAGCAGCCTCTGGAACACCGGGGAGCTGTTTTTT
TRBV6-1	-	TRBJ1-3	-	CASSEGRGLVSGNTIYF	TGTGCCAGCAGTGAAGGAAGGGGTTTGGTCTCTGGAAACACCATATATTTT
TRBV11-1	-	TRBJ2-1	-	CASSLDSIAYNEQFF	TGTGCCAGCAGCTTAGACTCAATAGCTTACAATGAGCAGTTCTTC
TRBV28	-	TRBJ1-6	TRBD1	CATRDRGRNSPLHF	TGTGCCACCCGGGACAGGGGGCGAAATTCACCCCTCCACTTT
TRBV5-5	few	TRBJ1-1	-	CASSFPYREQTEAFF	TGTGCCAGCAGCTTTCCCTACAGGGAACAAACTGAAGCTTTCTTT
TRBV11-2	-	TRBJ1-2	-	CASSAAGVVYGYTF	TGTGCCAGCAGCGCCGCGGGGGTTGTCTATGGCTACACCTTC
TRBV19	-	TRBJ1-5	-	CASAQGGNQPQHF	TGTGCCAGCGCTCAGGGTGGCAATCAGCCCCAGCATTTT
TRBV4-3	-	TRBJ2-1	TRBD2	CASSQEPGLAEQFF	TGCGCCAGCAGCCAAGAACCCGGACTAGCTGAGCAGTTCTTC
TRBV5-4	-	TRBJ2-7	TRBD2	CASSLVGGSYEQYF	TGTGCCAGCAGCTTGGTGGGGGGGTCCTACGAGCAGTACTTC
TRBV30	-	TRBJ1-2	-	CAFGLAYGYTF	TGTGCCTTTGGCTTGGCCTATGGCTACACCTTC
TRBV7-9	-	TRBJ1-6	-	CASSLGEPSPLHF	TGTGCCAGCAGCTTAGGCGAACCTTCACCCCTCCACTTT
TRBV6-6	-	TRBJ2-7	-	CASYLAPSYEQYF	TGTGCCAGCTACCTAGCGCCTTCCTACGAGCAGTACTTC
TRBV24-1	-	TRBJ1-5	-	CATLGQGPYQPQHF	TGTGCCACCCTTGGGCAGGGCCCCTATCAGCCCCAGCATTTT
TRBV5-1	-	TRBJ1-1	TRBD1	CASSPRTGRVTEAFF	TGCGCCAGCAGCCCAAGGACAGGGAGGGTAACTGAAGCTTTCTTT
TRBV19	-	TRBJ2-3	-	CASSRGEYQDTQYF	TGTGCCAGTAGTCGGGGAGAATACCAAGATACGCAGTATTTT
TRBV7-2	-	TRBJ2-2	TRBD2	CASSPRTSGGNTGELFF	TGTGCCAGCAGCCCACGGACTAGCGGGGGGAACACCGGGGAGCTGTTTTTT